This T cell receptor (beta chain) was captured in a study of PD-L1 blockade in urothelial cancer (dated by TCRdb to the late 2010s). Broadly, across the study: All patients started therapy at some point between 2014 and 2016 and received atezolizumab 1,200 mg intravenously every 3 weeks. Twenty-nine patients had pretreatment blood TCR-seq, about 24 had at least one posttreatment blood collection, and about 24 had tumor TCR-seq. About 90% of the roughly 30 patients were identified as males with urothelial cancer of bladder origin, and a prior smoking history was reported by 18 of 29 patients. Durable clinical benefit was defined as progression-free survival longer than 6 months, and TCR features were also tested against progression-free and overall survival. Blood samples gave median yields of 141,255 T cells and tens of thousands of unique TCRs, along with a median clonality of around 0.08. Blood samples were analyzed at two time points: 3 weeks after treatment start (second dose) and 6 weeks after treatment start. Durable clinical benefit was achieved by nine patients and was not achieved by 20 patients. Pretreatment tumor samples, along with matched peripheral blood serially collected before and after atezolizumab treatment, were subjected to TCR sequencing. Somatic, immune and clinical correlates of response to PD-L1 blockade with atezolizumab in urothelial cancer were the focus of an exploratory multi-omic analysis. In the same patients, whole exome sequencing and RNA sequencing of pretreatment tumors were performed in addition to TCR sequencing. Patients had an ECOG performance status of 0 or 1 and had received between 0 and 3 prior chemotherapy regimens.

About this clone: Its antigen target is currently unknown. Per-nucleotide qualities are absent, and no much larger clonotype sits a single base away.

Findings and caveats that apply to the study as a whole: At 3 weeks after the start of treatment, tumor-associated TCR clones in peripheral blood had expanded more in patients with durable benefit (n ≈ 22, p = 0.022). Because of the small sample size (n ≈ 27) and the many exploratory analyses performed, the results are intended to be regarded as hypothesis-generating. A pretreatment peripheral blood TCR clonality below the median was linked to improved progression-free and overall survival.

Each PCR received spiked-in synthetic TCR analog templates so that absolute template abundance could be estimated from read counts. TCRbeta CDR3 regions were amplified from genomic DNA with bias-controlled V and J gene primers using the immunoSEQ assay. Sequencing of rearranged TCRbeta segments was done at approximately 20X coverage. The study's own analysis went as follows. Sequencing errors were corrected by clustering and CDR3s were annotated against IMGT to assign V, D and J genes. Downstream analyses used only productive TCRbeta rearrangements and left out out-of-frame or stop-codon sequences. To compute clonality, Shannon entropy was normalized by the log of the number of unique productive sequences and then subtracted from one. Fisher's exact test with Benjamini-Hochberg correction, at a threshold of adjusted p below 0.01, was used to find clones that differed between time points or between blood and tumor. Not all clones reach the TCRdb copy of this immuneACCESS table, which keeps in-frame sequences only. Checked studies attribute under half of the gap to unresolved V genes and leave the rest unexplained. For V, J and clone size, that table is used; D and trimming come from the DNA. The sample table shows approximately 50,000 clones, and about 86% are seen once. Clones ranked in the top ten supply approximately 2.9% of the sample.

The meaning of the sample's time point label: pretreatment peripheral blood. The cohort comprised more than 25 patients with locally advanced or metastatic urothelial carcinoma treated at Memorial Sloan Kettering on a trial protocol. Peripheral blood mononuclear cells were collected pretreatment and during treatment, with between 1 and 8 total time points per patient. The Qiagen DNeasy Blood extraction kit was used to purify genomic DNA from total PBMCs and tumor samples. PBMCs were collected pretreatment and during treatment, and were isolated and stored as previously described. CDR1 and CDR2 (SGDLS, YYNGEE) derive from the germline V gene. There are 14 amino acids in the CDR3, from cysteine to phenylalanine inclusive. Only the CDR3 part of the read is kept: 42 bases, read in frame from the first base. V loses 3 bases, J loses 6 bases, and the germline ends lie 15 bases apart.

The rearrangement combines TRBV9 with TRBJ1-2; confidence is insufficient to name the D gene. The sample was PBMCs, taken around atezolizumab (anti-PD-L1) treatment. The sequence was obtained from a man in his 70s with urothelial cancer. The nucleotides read TGTGCCAGCAGCGAGTCCCCCCGCGGGGATGGCTACACCTTC. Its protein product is CASSESPRGDGYTF.